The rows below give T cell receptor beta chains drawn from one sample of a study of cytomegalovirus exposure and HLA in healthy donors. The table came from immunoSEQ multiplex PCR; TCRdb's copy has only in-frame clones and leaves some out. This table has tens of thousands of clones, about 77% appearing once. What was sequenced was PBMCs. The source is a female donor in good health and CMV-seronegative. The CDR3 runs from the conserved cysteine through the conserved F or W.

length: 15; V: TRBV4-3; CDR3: CASSQDSRSVHEQFF
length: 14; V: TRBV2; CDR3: CASRETATAYGYTF
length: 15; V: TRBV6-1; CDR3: CASSDTGTGYEKLFF
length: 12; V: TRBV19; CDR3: CASSSQVYGYTF
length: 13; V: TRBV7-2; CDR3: CASSLAPNTEAFF
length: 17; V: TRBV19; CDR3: CASTSLDGGATNEKLFF
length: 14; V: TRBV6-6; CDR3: CASSLDTGQSGYTF
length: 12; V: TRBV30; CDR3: CAWGTGGSPLHF
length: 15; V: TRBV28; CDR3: CASNTVQGAGYEQYF
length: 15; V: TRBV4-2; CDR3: CASSPGQGNTGELFF
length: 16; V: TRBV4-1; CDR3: CASSQGLTGGHETQYF
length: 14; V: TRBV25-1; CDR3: CASSDATSLDEQYF
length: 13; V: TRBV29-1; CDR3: CSTRQELYTEAFF
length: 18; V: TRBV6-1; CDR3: CASSVLDRATLSNQPQHF
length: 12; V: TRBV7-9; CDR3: CASSSGADTQYF
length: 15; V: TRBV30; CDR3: CACDGGQGYSYEQYF
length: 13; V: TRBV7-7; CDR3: CASSTGSTDTQYF
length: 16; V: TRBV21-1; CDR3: CASSKGGTLHTDTQYF
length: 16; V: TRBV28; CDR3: CASRDPRDSSYNEQFF
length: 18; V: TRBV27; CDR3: CASSLRFTPTQGSYEQYF
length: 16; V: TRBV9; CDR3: CASSVGGGTTYNEQFF
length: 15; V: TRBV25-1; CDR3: CASSDSTDRDYEQYF
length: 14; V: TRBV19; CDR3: CASSRGPVINEQFF
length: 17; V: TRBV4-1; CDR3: CASSQGLTGTDKETQYF
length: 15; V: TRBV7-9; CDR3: CASSLSQAPNEKLFF
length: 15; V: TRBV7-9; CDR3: CASSLTSGTQETQYF
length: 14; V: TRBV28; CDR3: CASRGGGPANEQFF
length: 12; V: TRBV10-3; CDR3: CAISPGQGPQHF
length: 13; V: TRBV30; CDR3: CAWKGQGNSPLHF
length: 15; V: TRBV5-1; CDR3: CASSGGDRGDTEAFF
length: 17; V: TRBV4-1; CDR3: CASSPEEGGRDYNEQFF
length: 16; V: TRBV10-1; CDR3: CASSVYPGQGNTEAFF
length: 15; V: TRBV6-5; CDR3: CASSSGAALYEEQYF
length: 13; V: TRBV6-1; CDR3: CASSQQGSDTQYF
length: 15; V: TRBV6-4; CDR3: CASSPGTSETDTQYF
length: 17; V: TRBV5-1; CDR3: CASSFFSSGGSYNEQFF
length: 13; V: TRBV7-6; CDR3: CASSPTPGETQYF
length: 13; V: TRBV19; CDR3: CASSIDREGGYTF
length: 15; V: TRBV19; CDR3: CASRSPGQGWSGYTF
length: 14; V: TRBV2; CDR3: CASSANQGAAEAFF
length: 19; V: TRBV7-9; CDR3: CASSLGASGGAKQPNEQFF
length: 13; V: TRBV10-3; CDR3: CAISESRNEKLFF
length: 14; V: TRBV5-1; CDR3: CASSRDRLTDTQYF
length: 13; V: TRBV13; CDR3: CASSLSEYNEQFF
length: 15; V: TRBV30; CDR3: CAWSPGAGSNEKLFF
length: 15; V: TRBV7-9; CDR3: CASSLVGTGPEKLFF
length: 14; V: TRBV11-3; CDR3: CASSGGGSTDTQYF
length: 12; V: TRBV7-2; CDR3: CASSLGAQPQHF
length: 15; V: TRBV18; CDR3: CASSLRLAEYNEQFF
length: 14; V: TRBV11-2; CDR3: CASSLGPRLAEQFF
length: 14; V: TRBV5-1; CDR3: CASSLGDTPETQYF
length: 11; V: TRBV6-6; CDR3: CATSGMQTQYF
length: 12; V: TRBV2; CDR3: CASGPTGGEQYF
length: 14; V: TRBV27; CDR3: CASSLRGGLGGYTF
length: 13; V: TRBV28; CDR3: CASSSSGIDTQYF